The 13 T cell receptor beta chains reported below all come from one sample, sequenced in a study of cytomegalovirus exposure and HLA in healthy donors. The PCR had 60 Vbeta and 13 Jbeta primers. Clones were sequenced by immunoSEQ multiplex PCR, and TCRdb holds only the in-frame ones, with some missing. Seen here are more than 85,000 clones, under 85% observed once, and the top ten hold 6.5% to 9.5%. Sequenced sample: PBMCs. The receptors were gathered from a woman aged 35 to 49 in good health and CMV-seropositive.

The chain links TRBV4-2 to TRBJ1-4, with D possibly TRBD1 on 6 matching bases. The CDR3 is 18 residues long. V lost 1 base and J lost 5, with 20 bases in between. Per the germline V gene, CDR1 is LGHNA and CDR2 is YNFKEQ. As DNA, the CDR3 is TGTGCCAGCAGCCAAGGACAGGTTAGGGGTCAGGCGAATGAAAAACTGTTTTTT. Encoded protein: CASSQGQVRGQANEKLFF.

This chain uses TRBV5-1 with TRBJ1-2; TRBD1 matches at 7 bases. There are 13 residues in the CDR3. After removal of 9 bases from V and 2 bases from J, the junction contained 7 bases not matched to a gene. Germline V CDR1 and CDR2: SGHRS, YFSETQ. The CDR3 DNA sequence: TGCGCCACCGCGACAGGGCAGAACTATGGCTACACCTTC. Encoded protein: CATATGQNYGYTF.

This clone was detected only a few times. V is TRBV7-2 and J is TRBJ2-1, with TRBD2 matching over 11 bases. V trimming: 5 bases; J trimming: 5 bases; junction bases outside the gene matches: 8. CDR3 length: 16 residues. Germline CDR1 reads SGHTA; CDR2 reads FQGNSA. CDR3 sequence (DNA): TGTGCCAGCAGCCTACAAGGGGGACTAGCGGACAATGAGCAGTTCTTC. Translation gives CASSLQGGLADNEQFF.

V usage is TRBV27 and J usage is TRBJ2-1; TRBD2 agrees at 10 bases. The CDR3 sequence is 16 residues long. V gave up 4 bases and J gave up 0 bases; unmatched junction bases: 3. From germline, CDR1 is MNHEY and CDR2 SMNVEV (reference sequence). The CDR3 coding sequence is TGTGCCAGCAGTTACCCTAGCGGGGGCTCCTACAATGAGCAGTTCTTC. This gives the protein CASSYPSGGSYNEQFF.

The chain links TRBV28 to TRBJ2-2; 7 bases are a match to TRBD1. With V trimmed by 6 bases and J by 6 bases, 10 bases remained unmatched. Germline V gene lookup returns CDR1 MDHEN and CDR2 SYDVKM. The length of the CDR3 is 15 residues. The CDR3 is CASSRQGEYAGELFF. The DNA for the CDR3 is TGTGCCAGCAGCCGACAGGGAGAGTACGCCGGGGAGCTGTTTTTT.

The V and J genes are TRBV23-1 and TRBJ2-7; D possibly corresponds to TRBD1 (6 bases). TRBV23-1 is an ORF for which the function is uncertain. The CDR3 runs 13 residues. V was pared by 2 bases and J by 3 bases, with 8 bases between. CDR3 DNA sequence: TGCGCCAGCAGTCAAGCAGGGGACTACGAGCAGTACTTC. This encodes CASSQAGDYEQYF.

The chain has TRBV2 and TRBJ1-6; TRBD1 aligns across 8 bases. Per germline, CDR1 SNHLY and CDR2 FYNNEI. This CDR3 is built from 16 residues. V shed 3 bases and J 4 bases; nucleotides not matched to a gene: 5. The CDR3 is CASSDPGGLYNSPLHF. The CDR3 nucleotides read TGTGCCAGCAGTGACCCAGGGGGCCTATATAATTCACCCCTCCACTTT. Combining the CDR3 with reference TRBV2 and TRBJ1-6 gives the whole variable domain EPEVTQTPSHQVTQMGQEVILRCVPISNHLYFYWYRQILGQKVEFLVSFYNNEISEKSEIFDDQFSVERPDGSNFTLKIRSTKLEDSAMYFCASSDPGGLYNSPLHFGNGTRLTVT.

This chain uses TRBV4-1 with TRBJ2-1; D not certain. CDR1 is MGHRA, CDR2 YSYEKL, per germline. This CDR3 has 12 residues. Trimming left V 3 bases short and J 4 bases short, with 4 bases between. CDR3 DNA sequence: TGCGCCAGCAGCCATCGGTACAATGAGCAGTTCTTC. Amino acids: CASSHRYNEQFF.

The J gene is TRBJ2-2, the V gene TRBV28; possibly TRBD1 for D (6 bases). The CDR3 totals 16 residues. Germline CDR1 MDHEN, CDR2 SYDVKM. Trimming removed 7 bases from V and 5 bases from J, with 20 bases in between. DNA of the CDR3: TGTGCCAGCACTTTTCCAGGGGCCAGGGGAACCGGGGAGCTGTTTTTT. Encoded protein: CASTFPGARGTGELFF.

The chain combines TRBV6-5 with TRBJ2-1, with a weak D call TRBD1 (6 bases). Trimming cost V 6 bases and J 12 bases, with 21 bases left between them. The V gene's germline CDR1 is MNHEY and CDR2 SVGAGI. This CDR3 spans 14 amino acids. The CDR3 spells CASSEAPGHPGQFF. Here the CDR3 DNA reads TGTGCCAGCAGCGAAGCTCCGGGACACCCGGGGCAGTTCTTC.

Concerning this clone itself: One end of the junction fails to match germline, which may point to a read error. The V gene is TRBV7-9, the J gene TRBJ1-2; D gene uncertain. Germline CDR1 and CDR2: SEHNR and FQNEAQ (reference sequence). This CDR3 comprises 15 residues. The CDR3 loop is CSSSLSPVVSRGYTF. CDR3 in DNA: TGTTCCAGCAGCTTATCCCCGGTCGTCTCCCGTGGCTACACCTTC.

This chain connects TRBV29-1 to TRBJ2-1; 11 positions agree with TRBD2. Germline lookup yields CDR1 SQVTM and CDR2 ANQGSEA. V dropped 3 bases and J dropped 0; count of bases not matched to a gene: 1. The length of the CDR3 is 15 residues. CDR3: CSVDTSGSSYNEQFF. The CDR3 bases are TGCAGCGTTGATACTAGCGGGAGCTCCTACAATGAGCAGTTCTTC.

V is TRBV4-3 and J is TRBJ1-1; 7 bases map to TRBD1. V was pared by 4 bases and J by 3 bases, with 14 bases of the junction left unmatched. Germline V CDR1 and CDR2: LGHNA, YSLEER. The CDR3 is made up of 17 amino acids. The DNA of the CDR3 is TGCGCCAGCAGCCGCTGGACCCGGGACAGCCAATACACTGAAGCTTTCTTT. Translating gives CASSRWTRDSQYTEAFF.